The 29 T cell receptor beta chains below all came from one sample that was sequenced in a study of blood T cell repertoires in COVID-19. TCRdb keeps only in-frame clones here, not all; method: immunoSEQ multiplex PCR. The sample contains about 210,000 clones, around 83% of which appear only once. Sequencing was performed on PBMCs or T cells enriched from blood (not recorded which). The receptors were sampled from a woman between 40 and 55 years old in a cohort exposed to, infected with or recovered from COVID-19 (not recorded which).

V gene TRBV5-1 combines with J gene TRBJ1-1; D might be TRBD1 (5 bases). Germline CDR1 reads SGHRS; CDR2 reads YFSETQ. V lost 3 bases, J lost 4 bases, and 7 bases lay in between. This CDR3 is 12 amino acids long. The CDR3: CASSWGGTEAFF. CDR3 nucleotide sequence: TGCGCCAGCAGCTGGGGGGGCACTGAAGCTTTCTTT.

This chain's CDR3 is CASSQDYRTPPRTSGEQYF. The CDR3 DNA sequence: TGTGCCAGCAGCCAAGATTATCGGACCCCCCCAAGGACTAGCGGCGAGCAGTACTTC. The chain joins TRBV4-2 to TRBJ2-7, with TRBD2 matching 10 bases. The CDR3 runs 19 residues. Germline CDR1 is LGHNA and CDR2 is YNFKEQ. The junction had 17 bases not matched to a gene; V was cut back by 0 bases and J by 6 bases.

The rearrangement joins TRBV24-1 to TRBJ1-6; 9 nucleotides match TRBD1. The CDR3 contains 21 residues. After removal of 5 bases from V and 8 bases from J, the junction contained 24 bases not matched to a gene. Germline V gives CDR1 KGHDR, CDR2 SFDVKD. CDR3 sequence (DNA): TGTGCCACCAGTGTCGACCCTCCGGGACAGGGCTGGTTAAAAGCGGATTCACCCCTCCACTTT. This gives the protein CATSVDPPGQGWLKADSPLHF.

The sample holds a few counts of this clone. This rearrangement joins TRBV11-2 to TRBJ1-1; maybe TRBD1 (6 bases). Germline V gives CDR1 SGHAT, CDR2 FQNNGV. The CDR3 length is 14 residues. The V end lost 5 bases, the J end lost 1 base, and 11 bases lay between the germline ends. CDR3 nucleotides: TGTGCCAGCAGCCCAACGACAGGGAACACTGAAGCTTTCTTT. Translated, it gives CASSPTTGNTEAFF.

The chain employs TRBV5-6 and TRBJ1-2; D gene ambiguous. V gave up 0 bases and J gave up 11 bases, with 23 bases separating them. CDR3 size: 16 residues. Germline V CDR1 and CDR2: SGHDT, YYEEEE. The CDR3 spells CASSLAPRGSGLGYTF. Here the CDR3 DNA reads TGTGCCAGCAGCTTGGCGCCGCGTGGCAGCGGCCTGGGGTACACCTTC.

This clone was detected a few times. The chain combines TRBV7-9 with TRBJ1-1; no reliable D call. This CDR3 region has 15 residues. The germline gives CDR1 SEHNR, CDR2 FQNEAQ (reference sequence). V dropped 2 bases and J dropped 1 base, with 11 bases sitting between them. The CDR3 sequence: CASSLPRETNTEAFF. As DNA, the CDR3 is TGTGCCAGCAGCTTACCTAGGGAGACGAACACTGAAGCTTTCTTT.

The chain combines TRBV6-5 with TRBJ2-7, with 9 bases lining up with TRBD1. The J segment lost 5 bases and the V segment lost 6 bases, leaving 11 bases of the junction unmatched. CDR3 length equals 15 residues. Germline CDR1 and CDR2: MNHEY and SVGAGI. CDR3 coding DNA: TGTGCCAGCAGGCCTTGGGACAGGGAGGCGAACGAGCAGTACTTC. Encoded protein: CASRPWDREANEQYF.

The J gene is TRBJ1-2, the V gene TRBV5-1; no clear D gene. With 4 bases removed from V and 7 bases from J, the gap between germline ends came to 17 bases. Germline CDR1 reads SGHRS; CDR2 reads YFSETQ. The CDR3 sequence is 14 residues long. This chain's CDR3 is CASSPGRGIGGYTF. CDR3 DNA: TGCGCCAGCAGCCCCGGACGGGGTATCGGTGGCTACACCTTC.

V and J are TRBV5-1 and TRBJ2-5, with 7 positions matching TRBD2. The V and J ends lost 1 base and 5 bases, in that order; junction bases with no gene match: 8. Germline V gives CDR1 SGHRS, CDR2 YFSETQ. The CDR3 consists of 15 residues. Written as DNA, the CDR3 is TGCGCCAGCAGCTTGTGGGGCGGGGGATCGGAGACCCAGTACTTC. This codes for CASSLWGGGSETQYF.

J is TRBJ2-5 and V is TRBV7-2; 14 positions match TRBD2. Germline CDR1 is SGHTA and CDR2 is FQGNSA. The J segment lost 4 bases and the V segment lost 5 bases, leaving 6 bases of the junction unmatched. CDR3 length equals 16 residues. The CDR3 DNA is TGTGCCAGCAGCCAAGGGGGACTAGCGGGAGCAGAGACCCAGTACTTC. Translating gives CASSQGGLAGAETQYF.

The rearrangement links TRBV19 to TRBJ2-2; 7 bases line up with TRBD2. The germline CDR1 and CDR2 sequences are LNHDA and SQIVND (reference sequence). CDR3 length: 19 amino acids. With 4 bases clipped from V and 1 base from J, the junction kept 15 bases outside the gene matches. CDR3 amino acids: CASSTHPGLPGLNTGELFF. The DNA for the CDR3 is TGTGCCAGTAGTACCCACCCGGGACTACCCGGATTGAACACCGGGGAGCTGTTTTTT.

This chain connects TRBV5-1 to TRBJ1-4, with 7 bases aligning to TRBD1. Germline V gives CDR1 SGHRS, CDR2 YFSETQ. Losses at the gene ends were 4 bases for V and 7 bases for J; bases not matched to a gene: 7. CDR3 length equals 14 residues. The CDR3 sequence: CASSLGTAFEKLFF. The CDR3 nucleotides read TGCGCCAGCAGCCTAGGGACAGCTTTTGAAAAACTGTTTTTT.

The table lists this clone with a count of one. V gene TRBV19 combines with J gene TRBJ1-2, with D possibly matching TRBD1 (5 bases). Germline CDR1 is LNHDA and CDR2 is SQIVND (reference sequence). V was cut by 4 bases and J by 6 bases, with 12 bases left in between. CDR3 length equals 13 residues. The CDR3 is CASSNAAGNGYTF. As DNA, the CDR3 is TGTGCCAGTAGTAACGCGGCAGGGAATGGCTACACCTTC. Together with reference TRBV19 and TRBJ1-2, the CDR3 gives the full variable domain: DGGITQSPKYLFRKEGQNVTLSCEQNLNHDAMYWYRQDPGQGLRLIYYSQIVNDFQKGDIAEGYSVSREKKESFPLTVTSAQKNPTAFYLCASSNAAGNGYTFGSGTRLTVV.

The CDR3 is CASSSPGSNTEAFF. The CDR3 DNA is TGCGCCAGCAGCTCCCCGGGATCGAACACTGAAGCTTTCTTT. This sequence joins TRBV10-1 and TRBJ1-1; D uncertain. Per the germline V gene, CDR1 is WNHNN and CDR2 is SYGVQD (reference sequence). The germline V and J ends were trimmed by 6 bases and 1 base, with 12 bases remaining between them. The CDR3 spans 14 residues.

The gene calls are TRBV6-5 and TRBJ1-1; D might be TRBD1 (5 bases). Germline assignment: CDR1 MNHEY and CDR2 SVGAGI. Trimming took 2 bases from V and 6 from J, leaving 13 bases between them. This CDR3 comprises 14 residues. The CDR3 protein is CASSYRGEVPEAFF. DNA of the CDR3: TGTGCCAGCAGTTACCGGGGGGAGGTCCCTGAAGCTTTCTTT.

The chain carries TRBV5-1 and TRBJ1-5; TRBD1 matches at 7 bases. Per the germline V gene, CDR1 is SGHRS and CDR2 is YFSETQ. The CDR3 spans 15 residues. V gave up 1 base and J gave up 2 bases; unmatched junction bases: 3. This chain's CDR3 is CASSLTGTGNQPQHF. The CDR3 DNA follows: TGCGCCAGCAGCTTGACCGGGACAGGCAATCAGCCCCAGCATTTT.

The gene calls are TRBV27 and TRBJ2-7; D uncertain. V was pared by 4 bases and J by 5 bases, with 12 bases between. Germline V gene data show CDR1 as MNHEY and CDR2 as SMNVEV (reference sequence). This CDR3 is built from 13 residues. In DNA form, the CDR3 reads TGTGCCAGCAGTTCCTCCCGACTTAACGAGCAGTACTTC. It yields the protein CASSSSRLNEQYF.

This chain joins TRBV4-1 and TRBJ1-1, with 8 bases identical to TRBD1. Germline values: CDR1 MGHRA, CDR2 YSYEKL. The trim removed 0 bases at V and 5 bases at J, leaving 5 bases unmatched. The CDR3 is 15 amino acids. The CDR3 region has the DNA TGCGCCAGCAGCCAAGAGGACAGGGAAGGGACTGAAGCTTTCTTT. It translates to CASSQEDREGTEAFF.

The CDR3 protein is CASSLIQISYEQYF. Written as DNA, the CDR3 is TGTGCCAGCAGCCTCATACAGATCTCCTACGAGCAGTACTTC. V usage is TRBV11-2 and J usage is TRBJ2-7; D not certain. The CDR3 runs to 14 residues. Trimming shortened V by 5 bases and J by 0 bases, and 11 bases separated the two germline ends. CDR1 and CDR2 (germline): SGHAT, FQNNGV.

This clone showed up just once. The rearrangement links TRBV15 to TRBJ2-7, with 7 bases identical to TRBD2. Germline V gives CDR1 LNHNV, CDR2 YYDKDF (reference sequence). The length of the CDR3 is 15 residues. The J segment lost 3 bases and the V segment lost 1 base, leaving 6 bases of the junction unmatched. CDR3 DNA sequence: TGTGCCACCAGCAGAGGGGGAGCGGGGATCTACGAGCAGTACTTC. Translating gives CATSRGGAGIYEQYF.

The chain employs TRBV11-3 and TRBJ1-1; D is unclear. CDR1 and CDR2 from the germline V gene are SGHNT and YENEEA. CDR3 size: 14 residues. Trimming took off 3 bases at V and 2 bases at J, with 10 bases between the two ends. CDR3 sequence (DNA): TGTGCCAGCAGCTTGTTAAGCGGCAACACTGAAGCTTTCTTT. Its protein product is CASSLLSGNTEAFF. Full variable domain (rest looked up from reference TRBV11-3 and TRBJ1-1): EAGVVQSPRYKIIEKKQPVAFWCNPISGHNTLYWYLQNLGQGPELLIRYENEEAVDDSQLPKDRFSAERLKGVDSTLKIQPAELGDSAVYLCASSLLSGNTEAFFGQGTRLTVV.

This chain connects TRBV2 to TRBJ2-2; a weak D match, TRBD1 (6 bases). This CDR3 comprises 14 residues. Germline CDR1 and CDR2: SNHLY and FYNNEI. With 4 bases removed from V and 7 bases from J, the gap between germline ends came to 13 bases. DNA of the CDR3: TGTGCCAGCAGTGTCGACAGGATTGTCGGGGAGCTGTTTTTT. Amino acids: CASSVDRIVGELFF.

The CDR3 loop reads CASSFRGAGNEQFF. The CDR3, as DNA: TGTGCCAGCAGTTTCCGGGGGGCGGGGAATGAGCAGTTCTTC. The chain joins TRBV28 to TRBJ2-1, with TRBD2 as a possible D gene (7 bases). Germline values: CDR1 MDHEN, CDR2 SYDVKM. This CDR3 is built from 14 residues. The germline V and J ends were trimmed by 3 bases and 7 bases, with 13 bases remaining between them. Drawing the rest from reference TRBV28 and TRBJ2-1, the complete variable domain is DVKVTQSSRYLVKRTGEKVFLECVQDMDHENMFWYRQDPGLGLRLIYFSYDVKMKEKGDIPEGYSVSREKKERFSLILESASTNQTSMYLCASSFRGAGNEQFFGPGTRLTVL.

The rearrangement joins TRBV5-1 to TRBJ1-1; no clear D gene. Trimming stripped 5 bases from V and 0 bases from J, with 8 bases between. The germline CDR1 and CDR2 sequences are SGHRS and YFSETQ. This CDR3 is built from 13 residues. The CDR3 sequence: CASRGALNTEAFF. CDR3 sequence (DNA): TGCGCCAGCAGGGGAGCCTTGAACACTGAAGCTTTCTTT.

V and J are TRBV5-1 and TRBJ2-7, with 7 bases that match TRBD1. Looked up from germline, CDR1 is SGHRS and CDR2 is YFSETQ. V dropped 0 bases and J dropped 4; count of bases not matched to a gene: 10. This CDR3 contains 16 residues. CDR3 protein: CASSLAPGTETYEQYF. The CDR3 nucleotides are TGCGCCAGCAGCTTGGCCCCCGGGACAGAGACTTACGAGCAGTACTTC. The variable domain in full, with the rest retrieved from reference TRBV5-1 and TRBJ2-7, is KAGVTQTPRYLIKTRGQQVTLSCSPISGHRSVSWYQQTPGQGLQFLFEYFSETQRNKGNFPGRFSGRQFSNSRSEMNVSTLELGDSALYLCASSLAPGTETYEQYFGPGTRLTVT.

V usage is TRBV27 and J usage is TRBJ1-2, with 8 bases fitting TRBD1. CDR3 length: 17 residues. Germline CDR1 reads MNHEY; CDR2 reads SMNVEV (reference sequence). V shed 4 bases and J 0 bases; nucleotides not matched to a gene: 10. CDR3 nucleotides: TGTGCCAGCAGTTCAAGGACAGGGAAGAGGGCTAACTATGGCTACACCTTC. Translation: CASSSRTGKRANYGYTF.

V is TRBV11-3 and J is TRBJ1-2, with 9 bases identical to TRBD1. The CDR3 extends over 16 amino acids. V shed 5 bases and J 3 bases; nucleotides not matched to a gene: 10. Germline V gene sequence: CDR1 SGHNT, CDR2 YENEEA. The CDR3 region is CASSGPGQGEDYGYTF. The CDR3 coding sequence is TGTGCCAGCAGCGGACCGGGACAGGGAGAAGACTATGGCTACACCTTC. Complete variable domain (other parts from reference TRBV11-3 and TRBJ1-2): EAGVVQSPRYKIIEKKQPVAFWCNPISGHNTLYWYLQNLGQGPELLIRYENEEAVDDSQLPKDRFSAERLKGVDSTLKIQPAELGDSAVYLCASSGPGQGEDYGYTFGSGTRLTVV.

DNA for the CDR3: TGCAGCGTGGGACTAGCGGGAGATCGCGACGAGCAGTACTTC. This encodes CSVGLAGDRDEQYF. V and J are TRBV29-1 and TRBJ2-7, with 14 nucleotides matching TRBD2. Germline CDR1 is SQVTM and CDR2 is ANQGSEA. This CDR3 is 14 amino acids long. Germline trimming cut 6 bases from V and 5 bases from J; bases unmatched to any gene: 6.

The chain combines TRBV15 with TRBJ1-1; D remains ambiguous. CDR3 size: 13 residues. Germline V lookup: CDR1 LNHNV, CDR2 YYDKDF (reference sequence). V dropped 3 bases and J dropped 0 bases, with 5 bases sitting between them. The DNA of the CDR3 is TGTGCCACCAGCAGTACAGTGAACACTGAAGCTTTCTTT. This encodes CATSSTVNTEAFF.